These 11 T cell receptor beta chains were sequenced from one sample in a study of T cells in Graves' hyperthyroidism and ophthalmopathy. The CDR3 regions of TCR beta were amplified from RNA transcripts. The TCR CDR3 first-round RT-PCR relied on the HTBI primer set. Using its own MiXCR run on the multiplex PCR reads, TCRdb lists one record per CDR3 protein. The sample contains approximately 740,000 distinct CDR3 sequences, 12% to 15% of which appear only once. The sample comprised blood. The receptors originated from a woman between 18 and 29 years old with Graves' hyperthyroidism.

This clonotype was seen a few times. The chain has TRBV7-9 and TRBJ2-7, with TRBD2 as a possible D gene (6 bases). The CDR3 extends over 14 amino acids. V gave up 5 bases and J gave up 7 bases, with 18 bases separating them. Looked up from germline, CDR1 is SEHNR and CDR2 is FQNEAQ (reference sequence). CDR3 in DNA: TGTGCCAGCAGCACTAGCCGCTCTAGAGGGGAGCAGTACTTC. It translates to CASSTSRSRGEQYF. Together with reference TRBV7-9 and TRBJ2-7, the CDR3 gives the full variable domain: DTGVSQNPRHKITKRGQNVTFRCDPISEHNRLYWYRQTLGQGPEFLTYFQNEAQLEKSRLLSDRFSAERPKGSFSTLEIQRTEQGDSAMYLCASSTSRSRGEQYFGPGTRLTVT.

This clonotype was seen repeatedly, ten times or more. V is TRBV28 and J is TRBJ1-1; 9 positions agree with TRBD1. The CDR3 covers 16 residues. Germline CDR1 and CDR2: MDHEN and SYDVKM. V lost 3 bases to trimming and J lost 7 bases; unmatched junction nucleotides: 12. The CDR3 DNA sequence: TGTGCCAGCAGTTTTAAAGAACCCTGGGGACAGGGTGAAGCTTTCTTT. Translated: CASSFKEPWGQGEAFF.

The V gene is TRBV7-2, the J gene TRBJ1-6; no clear D. Looked up from germline, CDR1 is SGHTA and CDR2 is FQGNSA. The V end lost 2 bases, the J end lost 0 bases, and 14 bases lay between the germline ends. This CDR3 region has 18 residues. The CDR3 is CASSLSRRSSSYNSPLHF. The CDR3 DNA sequence: TGTGCCAGCAGCTTAAGCAGACGATCGAGCTCCTATAATTCACCCCTCCACTTT.

The V call is TRBV11-2, the J call TRBJ2-2; D remains unclear. The germline CDR1 and CDR2 sequences are SGHAT and FQNNGV. V was clipped by 3 bases and J by 5 bases, with 10 bases between them. The length of the CDR3 is 14 residues. The CDR3 loop reads CASSFVTETGELFF. The CDR3 DNA sequence: TGTGCCAGCAGCTTCGTGACGGAAACCGGGGAGCTGTTTTTT. The full variable domain, with the rest looked up from reference TRBV11-2 and TRBJ2-2, is EAGVAQSPRYKIIEKRQSVAFWCNPISGHATLYWYQQILGQGPKLLIQFQNNGVVDDSQLPKDRFSAERLKGVDSTLKIQPAKLEDSAVYLCASSFVTETGELFFGEGSRLTVL.

This clonotype was counted many times. The chain has TRBV10-2 and TRBJ1-2; D is perhaps TRBD1 (6 bases). CDR1 is WSHSY, CDR2 SAAADI, per germline. The V end lost 3 bases, the J end lost 4 bases, and 18 bases lay between the germline ends. The CDR3 length is 16 residues. DNA of the CDR3: TGCGCCAGCAGTGAATGGCAGGGGATCACCTCCTATGGCTACACCTTC. Protein sequence: CASSEWQGITSYGYTF.

This clonotype was counted a few times. The V gene is TRBV7-8, the J gene TRBJ2-7; the D gene could be TRBD1 or TRBD2 (6 bases each). Germline lookup yields CDR1 SGHVS and CDR2 FQNEAQ. The V and J ends lost 5 bases and 7 bases respectively, with 24 bases between them. The CDR3 totals 16 residues. CDR3 coding DNA: TGTGCCAGCAGCCCCCACAGGGTACGCTGGGCGGGAGAGCAGTACTTC. Its protein product is CASSPHRVRWAGEQYF.

This clonotype was recorded many times. The chain links TRBV30 to TRBJ2-1, with D perhaps TRBD1 (5 bases). The CDR3 has 16 residues. Trimming left V 2 bases short and J 9 bases short, with 23 bases between. Germline assignment: CDR1 GTSNPN and CDR2 SVGIG (reference sequence). CDR3 loop: CAWSKGLVGLTGEQFF. In DNA form, the CDR3 reads TGTGCCTGGAGTAAAGGGCTAGTGGGGCTTACCGGTGAGCAGTTCTTC. Filled out from reference TRBV30 and TRBJ2-1, the complete variable domain reads SQTIHQWPATLVQPVGSPLSLECTVEGTSNPNLYWYRQAAGRGLQLLFYSVGIGQISSEVPQNLSASRPQDRQFILSSKKLLLSDSGFYLCAWSKGLVGLTGEQFFGPGTRLTVL.

The chain employs TRBV7-9 and TRBJ2-7; D is possibly TRBD1 (6 bases). The CDR3 extends over 15 amino acids. Germline CDR1 is SEHNR and CDR2 is FQNEAQ (reference sequence). V was trimmed by 5 bases and J by 0 bases, leaving 14 bases between them. CDR3 residues: CASSGYGQNSYEQYF. The DNA for the CDR3 is TGTGCCAGCAGCGGATATGGACAGAACTCCTACGAGCAGTACTTC.

This clonotype occurred many times. The chain recombines TRBV10-3 with TRBJ2-1; D not certain. Germline values: CDR1 ENHRY, CDR2 SYGVKD. V was shortened by 2 bases and J by 8 bases, with 13 bases between the two germline ends. CDR3 length: 14 amino acids. CDR3 in amino acids: CAISEAPGHYEQFF. CDR3 DNA: TGTGCCATCAGTGAGGCACCGGGCCACTATGAGCAGTTCTTC.

This clonotype was found many times. The chain couples TRBV18 to TRBJ1-4, with 11 bases identical to TRBD1. Germline CDR1 reads KGHSH; CDR2 reads LQKENI. J gave up 8 bases and V 5 bases, and 4 bases lay outside the gene matches. The CDR3 extends over 14 amino acids. The CDR3: CASSAGTGGEKLFF. The DNA for the CDR3 is TGTGCCAGCTCAGCCGGGACAGGGGGAGAAAAACTGTTTTTT.

This clonotype was counted many times. The chain has TRBV11-2 and TRBJ2-3, with no clear D. V was shortened by 5 bases and J by 5 bases, with 11 bases between the two germline ends. CDR3 length equals 13 residues. The germline V gene has CDR1 SGHAT and CDR2 FQNNGV. CDR3 sequence: CASSHGGEDTQYF. In nucleotides, the CDR3 is TGTGCCAGCAGCCACGGTGGGGAAGATACGCAGTATTTT.